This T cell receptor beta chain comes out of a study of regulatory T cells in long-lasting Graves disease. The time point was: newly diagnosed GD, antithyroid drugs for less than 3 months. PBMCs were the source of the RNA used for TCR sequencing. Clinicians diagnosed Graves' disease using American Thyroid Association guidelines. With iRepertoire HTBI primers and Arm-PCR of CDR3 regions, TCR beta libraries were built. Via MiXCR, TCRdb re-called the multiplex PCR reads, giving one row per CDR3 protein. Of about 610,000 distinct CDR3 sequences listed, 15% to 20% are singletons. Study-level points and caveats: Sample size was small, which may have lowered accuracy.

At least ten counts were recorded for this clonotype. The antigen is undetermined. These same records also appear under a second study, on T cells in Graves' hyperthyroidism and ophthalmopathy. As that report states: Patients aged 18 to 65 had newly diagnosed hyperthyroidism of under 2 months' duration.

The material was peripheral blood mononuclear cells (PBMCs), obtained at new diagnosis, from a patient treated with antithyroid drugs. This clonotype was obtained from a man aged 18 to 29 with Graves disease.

CDR3 sequence (DNA): TGTGCCAGCAGTTTAGTTGCGGGAGGTTTCAATGAGCAGTTCTTC. Translating it yields CASSLVAGGFNEQFF. V and J are TRBV27 and TRBJ2-1; 8 bases match TRBD2. This CDR3 is 15 amino acids long. The V and J ends lost 2 bases and 6 bases, in that order; junction bases with no gene match: 6. Germline V gives CDR1 MNHEY, CDR2 SMNVEV (reference sequence).